Described below is a single TCR beta chain sequence and its context. The authors built TCR beta libraries using iRepertoire HTBI primers and Arm-PCR of CDR3 regions. Using its own MiXCR run on the multiplex PCR reads, TCRdb lists one record per CDR3 protein. The sample shows more than 300,000 distinct CDR3 sequences, around 20% of them seen only once. This sample stems from a study of regulatory T cells in long-lasting Graves disease. The CDR3 covers 15 residues. CDR1 SGHRS and CDR2 YFSETQ come from the germline V gene. J gave up 3 bases and V 7 bases, and 7 bases lay outside the gene matches. Documented time point: persistent/refractory GD, antithyroid drugs over 5 years with positive TRAb. Scientists built the TCR library using RNA that was extracted from PBMCs. The peripheral blood volume drawn was roughly 9.9 milliliters, and it was collected into EDTA tubes.

This TCR came from a female donor with Graves disease. The gene calls are TRBV5-1 and TRBJ2-2, with TRBD1 identical over 9 bases. The starting material was peripheral blood mononuclear cells (PBMCs), obtained when the disease was refractory, from a patient treated with antithyroid drugs. The CDR3 reads CASGDRTGDTGELFF. As DNA, the CDR3 is TGCGCCAGCGGAGATCGGACAGGGGACACCGGGGAGCTGTTTTTT.